The 3 T cell receptor beta chains in this list originate from one sample, sequenced in a study of persistence of HIV-infected CD4 T cells. This nonspecific control used anti-CD3/anti-CD28 bead stimulation of CD4+ T cells. CD4+ T cells upregulating both CD40 ligand and CD69 were sorted as responding cells. Their antigens remain unidentified. This was the immunoSEQ version 4 assay in survey mode. Only in-frame clones appear in the TCRdb table, and some are missing; sequencing was by immunoSEQ multiplex PCR. The data contain under 50,000 clones, 80% to 95% of them singletons. Material: CD4+ T cells sorted from PBMCs after 18-hour stimulation, obtained from a patient who received antiretroviral therapy. These receptors were obtained from an adult man with HIV who was CMV-seropositive.

The rearrangement uses TRBV7-6 and TRBJ2-2; the D gene is possibly TRBD1 (6 bases). Germline V gene lookup returns CDR1 SGHVS and CDR2 FNYEAQ. The CDR3 length is 15 residues. Trimming took off 5 bases at V and 0 bases at J, with 10 bases between the two ends. Here the CDR3 DNA reads TGTGCCAGCAGCACAAGGACAGCGAACACCGGGGAGCTGTTTTTT. As protein: CASSTRTANTGELFF.

As DNA, the CDR3 is TGTGCCAGCCGACCCCCCGGACAGTTCTACGAGCAGTACTTC. This translates into CASRPPGQFYEQYF. The genes are TRBV28 and TRBJ2-7, with D possibly being TRBD1 (6 bases). V shed 8 bases and J shed 3 bases, with 17 bases lying between them. The CDR3 loop spans 14 amino acids. Per the germline V gene, CDR1 is MDHEN and CDR2 is SYDVKM.

The chain employs TRBV5-1 and TRBJ1-4; 12 bases are a match to TRBD1. After removal of 2 bases from V and 7 bases from J, the junction contained 9 bases not matched to a gene. The CDR3 length is 17 residues. Per germline, CDR1 SGHRS and CDR2 YFSETQ. DNA of the CDR3: TGCGCCAGCAGCTTCGGGGACAGGGGGCCCGGGGGTGAAAAACTGTTTTTT. Translating it yields CASSFGDRGPGGEKLFF. Based on the CDR3 plus reference TRBV5-1 and TRBJ1-4, the full variable domain is KAGVTQTPRYLIKTRGQQVTLSCSPISGHRSVSWYQQTPGQGLQFLFEYFSETQRNKGNFPGRFSGRQFSNSRSEMNVSTLELGDSALYLCASSFGDRGPGGEKLFFGSGTQLSVL.